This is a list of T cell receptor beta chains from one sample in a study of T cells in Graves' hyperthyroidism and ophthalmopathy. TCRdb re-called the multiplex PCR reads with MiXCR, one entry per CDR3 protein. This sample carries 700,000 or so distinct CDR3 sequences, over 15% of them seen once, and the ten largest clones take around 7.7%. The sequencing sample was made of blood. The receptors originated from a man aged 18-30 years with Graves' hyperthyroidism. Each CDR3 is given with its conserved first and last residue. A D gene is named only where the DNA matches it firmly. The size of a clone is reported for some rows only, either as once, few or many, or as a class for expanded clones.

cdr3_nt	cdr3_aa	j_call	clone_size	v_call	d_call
TGCAGTGCTACTAGCGTAGGGATTCCGACCTACGAGCAGTACTTC	CSATSVGIPTYEQYF	TRBJ2-7	.	TRBV20-1	.
TGTGCCAGCAGCCAAGGGGGAGCGGGAGTCGAAGAGACCCAGTACTTC	CASSQGGAGVEETQYF	TRBJ2-5	.	TRBV3-1	TRBD2
TGTGCCAGCAGTGAGGACAGTGAGGTCGACGAGCAGTACTTC	CASSEDSEVDEQYF	TRBJ2-7	many	TRBV12-3/TRBV12-4	.
TGTGCCAGCAGTTTGAACGGAGGACCGGAAGAGCAGTACTTC	CASSLNGGPEEQYF	TRBJ2-7	many	TRBV12-3/TRBV12-4	.
TGCGCCAGCAGCTCCGACGGAGAGAACACTGAAGCTTTCTTT	CASSSDGENTEAFF	TRBJ1-1	many	TRBV5-1	.
TGTGCCAGCAGCTTAGCGGTTCAGGAGCAGTACTTC	CASSLAVQEQYF	TRBJ2-7	.	TRBV7-9	.
TGTGCCAGCAGCTTAGTAGGGGCCCAGTACGAGCAGTACTTC	CASSLVGAQYEQYF	TRBJ2-7	few	TRBV7-9	.
TGTGCCAGCAGTTTATTCGGGACCGGTTACGAGCAGTACTTC	CASSLFGTGYEQYF	TRBJ2-7	many	TRBV12-3/TRBV12-4	.
TGCGCCAGCAGCAGGACGGAATTAGACACTGAAGCTTTCTTT	CASSRTELDTEAFF	TRBJ1-1	.	TRBV4-1	.
TGCGCCAGCAGATACGGGACAGAGAGGGGTCTAAATAATTCACCCCTCCACTTT	CASRYGTERGLNNSPLHF	TRBJ1-6	few	TRBV5-1	TRBD1
TGCAGTGCTAGAGTCCGAGGGGGGGGAGGTGAAAAACTGTTTTTT	CSARVRGGGGEKLFF	TRBJ1-4	.	TRBV20-1	.
TGCGCCAGCAGCTTGGAGACTAGCGGGAGGGGAGATACGCAGTATTTT	CASSLETSGRGDTQYF	TRBJ2-3	many	TRBV5-1	TRBD2
TGTGCCAGCAGTGAGGATAGGGGAGATACGCAGTACTTT	CASSEDRGDTQYF	TRBJ2-3	.	TRBV6-1	.
TGTGCCAGCAGTGATGGCCCCAGGGCAGCAAATGAAAAACTGTTTTTT	CASSDGPRAANEKLFF	TRBJ1-4	.	TRBV2	.
TGTGCCAGCAGCCGACTAGGGACAGGGGGGAGCTCCTACGAGCAGTACTTC	CASSRLGTGGSSYEQYF	TRBJ2-7	.	TRBV7-9	TRBD1
TGTGCCAGCTCAGACCCCGGGACAGGGATTAGGAATGAGCAGTTCTTC	CASSDPGTGIRNEQFF	TRBJ2-1	.	TRBV18	TRBD1
TGTGCCAGCAGGCCCTCGGGCGCGGGATTGACAGATACGCAGTATTTT	CASRPSGAGLTDTQYF	TRBJ2-3	many	TRBV12-3/TRBV12-4	.
TGCGCCAGCAGCCAAGCGAAACAGGGAGGAACCGGGGAGCTGTTTTTT	CASSQAKQGGTGELFF	TRBJ2-2	few	TRBV4-3	.
TGTGCCAGCACTCAAACTAGCGGGGCCCGAACCGAGCAGTACTTC	CASTQTSGARTEQYF	TRBJ2-7	many	TRBV28	TRBD2
TGTGCCAGCAGCCCACGACAGAACGGGGGCTACGAGCAGTACTTC	CASSPRQNGGYEQYF	TRBJ2-7	.	TRBV7-8	.
TGTGCCAGCAGCCAAGATTTGGCCTCGAACAGTGAAGCTTTCTTT	CASSQDLASNSEAFF	TRBJ1-1	few	TRBV4-2	.
TGTGCCTGGAGTGTGCCTTGGACTAGCGGGAGGGCGAACACCGGGGAGCTGTTTTTT	CAWSVPWTSGRANTGELFF	TRBJ2-2	few	TRBV30	TRBD2
TGTGCCAGCAGCTTGTTACTAGCGGGAGAAGAGACCCAGTACTTC	CASSLLLAGEETQYF	TRBJ2-5	.	TRBV5-6	TRBD2
TGTGCCAGCAGTTACCCCCGGGACTCCGCCTACGGGCAGTACTTC	CASSYPRDSAYGQYF	TRBJ2-7	.	TRBV6-7	.
TGTGCCAGCAGCGTAGGGCTACTTAATGAAAAACTGTTTTTT	CASSVGLLNEKLFF	TRBJ1-4	.	TRBV9	.
TGTGCCACCAGCAGGGGGACTAGCGGGATTCTCACCGGGGAGCTGTTTTTT	CATSRGTSGILTGELFF	TRBJ2-2	.	TRBV15	TRBD2
TGTGCCAGCAGCCCCCAACACTCCTCCGCAGATACGCAGTATTTT	CASSPQHSSADTQYF	TRBJ2-3	many	TRBV7-3	.
TGCGCCAGCAGCCACGGGACTAGCGGGATTACGCAAGAGACCCAGTACTTC	CASSHGTSGITQETQYF	TRBJ2-5	.	TRBV4-3	TRBD2
TGTGCCAGCACGAAGGGGGCCACAGATACGCAGTATTTT	CASTKGATDTQYF	TRBJ2-3	few	TRBV18	TRBD1
TGTGCCTGGAGTGTACTAGACGCCTCCTACGAGCAGTACTTC	CAWSVLDASYEQYF	TRBJ2-7	.	TRBV30	.
TGTGCCAGCAGAGGGCGGGAGGTCGGACAGTATGAGCAGTTCTTC	CASRGREVGQYEQFF	TRBJ2-1	few	TRBV6-2/TRBV6-3	TRBD2
TGTGCCAGCAGCCGGGTCTTTAATTCACCCCTCCACTTT	CASSRVFNSPLHF	TRBJ1-6	few	TRBV6-4	.
TGTGCCAGCAGCTTGAAGGGAAATCTAGGAGAAAAACTGTTTTTT	CASSLKGNLGEKLFF	TRBJ1-4	.	TRBV5-8	.
TGCGCCAGCAGCCAAGATGTAGGTAACGAGCAGTACTTC	CASSQDVGNEQYF	TRBJ2-7	few	TRBV4-1	.
TGTGCCAGCGAAACCCCCCAGGGGACGAACACTGAAGCTTTCTTT	CASETPQGTNTEAFF	TRBJ1-1	few	TRBV6-2/TRBV6-3	.
TGTGCCAGCAGCTTAGGGCTAGCGGGAGGGCCCGGGCGCACAGATACGCAGTATTTT	CASSLGLAGGPGRTDTQYF	TRBJ2-3	.	TRBV7-9	TRBD2
TGTGCCAGTAGTAATCCGGGACAGCCAAAAAGGGACCAAGAGACCCAGTACTTC	CASSNPGQPKRDQETQYF	TRBJ2-5	.	TRBV19	TRBD1
TGCAGTGCCAATAGCGGGAGCCGGTTCGATGAGCAGTTCTTC	CSANSGSRFDEQFF	TRBJ2-1	.	TRBV20-1	TRBD2
TGTGCCAGCAGCTTAGGAGGGTCGACTAGCATAGATACGCAGTATTTT	CASSLGGSTSIDTQYF	TRBJ2-3	.	TRBV11-3	TRBD2
TGTGCCAGCAGTGAAGTGGGGAGTAGGGACGAGCAGTACTTC	CASSEVGSRDEQYF	TRBJ2-7	many	TRBV6-1	.
TGTGCCAGCAGCCTCCCTGGAGGAAGAAACACCGGGGAGCTGTTTTTT	CASSLPGGRNTGELFF	TRBJ2-2	.	TRBV3-1	.
TGTGCCAGCATTCCGGGCGAAGGTTATAATTCACCCCTCCACTTT	CASIPGEGYNSPLHF	TRBJ1-6	.	TRBV2	.
TGTGCCAGTAGTAGTATCGTGTCCAACTATGGCTACACCTTC	CASSSIVSNYGYTF	TRBJ1-2	few	TRBV19	.